This TCR beta chain was captured in a study of blood T cell repertoires in COVID-19. Across the study: The cDNA or gDNA used as material had been derived from T cells, B-cell-depleted T cells, or PBMCs.

V lost 6 bases and J 4 bases, leaving 12 bases between the germline ends. The CDR3 runs to 14 residues. The germline gives CDR1 MNHEY, CDR2 SVGAGI. TCRdb's copy holds only in-frame clones and misses some; the assay was immunoSEQ multiplex PCR. The sample lists approximately 57,000 clones; around 87% were seen once. This chain joins TRBV6-5 and TRBJ1-4; possibly TRBD1 for D (5 bases). Sequenced sample: peripheral blood. The clonotype was recovered from a man aged 50 to 59 with acute or convalescent COVID-19. CDR3 residues: CASSLDTYNEKLFF. DNA of the CDR3: TGTGCCAGCAGCCTGGACACCTATAATGAAAAACTGTTTTTT.